The 17 T cell receptor beta chains below come from one sample, sequenced in a study of molecular identifiers for immune sequencing clone quantification. Each CDR3 protein gets one entry after TCRdb re-called the PCR reads with MiXCR. The sample records about half a million distinct CDR3 sequences, 20% to 25% being singletons. Sequencing input: naive CD8+ T cells from blood, with Jurkat cell RNA spiked in. Subset described: FACS-sorted CD8+CD4-CCR7+CD45RA+ naive T cells. Receptors originate from a human donor in good health. Some libraries in this study had Jurkat cell RNA spiked in.

This clonotype has at least ten counts. The chain has TRBV13 and TRBJ1-2; 8 nucleotides match TRBD1. Per germline, CDR1 PRHDT and CDR2 FYEKMQ (reference sequence). V shed 5 bases and J 7 bases; nucleotides not matched to a gene: 6. This CDR3 spans 13 amino acids. The CDR3 coding sequence is TGTGCCAGCAGCCTAGAGGACAGGGCTGGCTACACCTTC. It encodes CASSLEDRAGYTF.

This clonotype occurred a few times. The rearrangement links TRBV9 to TRBJ2-3, with TRBD2 identical over 14 bases. The CDR3 contains 17 residues. Germline assignment: CDR1 SGDLS and CDR2 YYNGEE. V dropped 4 bases and J dropped 6; count of bases not matched to a gene: 10. The chain's CDR3 is CASSMPPGLAGVDTQYF. The CDR3 DNA is TGTGCCAGCAGCATGCCCCCGGGACTAGCGGGAGTTGATACGCAGTATTTT. Filled out from reference TRBV9 and TRBJ2-3, the complete variable domain reads DSGVTQTPKHLITATGQRVTLRCSPRSGDLSVYWYQQSLDQGLQFLIQYYNGEERAKGNILERFSAQQFPDLHSELNLSSLELGDSALYFCASSMPPGLAGVDTQYFGPGTRLTVL.

Many counts were recorded for this clonotype. The chain joins TRBV20-1 to TRBJ2-7; perhaps TRBD2 as D (6 bases). Germline loops: CDR1 DFQATT, CDR2 SNEGSKA (reference sequence). The CDR3 extends over 14 amino acids. V lost 3 bases, J lost 0 bases, and 12 bases lay in between. CDR3 nucleotide sequence: TGCAGTGCTAGGGGCGGGACCCCCTCCTACGAGCAGTACTTC. Its protein product is CSARGGTPSYEQYF.

The J gene is TRBJ1-2, the V gene TRBV6-5; D call uncertain. Germline CDR1 MNHEY, CDR2 SVGAGI. The ends were cut back, 0 bases at V and 0 bases at J, with 14 bases in the middle. The CDR3 is 17 amino acids. The CDR3 DNA reads as TGTGCCAGCAGTTACTCGGATCGCGCCGAAGCTAACTATGGCTACACCTTC. This sequence encodes CASSYSDRAEANYGYTF.

In its sample, this clonotype was seen a few times. This rearrangement joins TRBV30 to TRBJ1-1, with D unclear. CDR3 length: 12 residues. The V gene lost 4 bases and the J gene lost 6 bases, with 12 bases spanning the gap. Germline V lookup: CDR1 GTSNPN, CDR2 SVGIG (reference sequence). The CDR3 is CAWKAIGPEAFF. The CDR3 nucleotides are TGTGCCTGGAAGGCAATCGGACCTGAAGCTTTCTTT.

CDR3 nucleotides: TGCGCCAGCAGCCAAGATCGGACAGGGTACGCTGAAAAACTGTTTTTT. Encoded protein: CASSQDRTGYAEKLFF. The V and J genes are TRBV4-3 and TRBJ1-4; 8 bases are shared with TRBD1. In germline, CDR1 is LGHNA, CDR2 YSLEER. V gave up 0 bases and J gave up 7 bases; unmatched junction bases: 7. The CDR3 extends over 16 amino acids.

This clonotype appeared a few times. The V call is TRBV13, the J call TRBJ2-5; a possible D gene is TRBD2 (6 bases). The CDR3 loop spans 13 amino acids. V lost 5 bases and J lost 5, with 12 bases in between. Germline V gene sequence: CDR1 PRHDT, CDR2 FYEKMQ (reference sequence). The CDR3 region is CASSKLAMETQYF. CDR3 coding DNA: TGTGCCAGCAGCAAACTAGCTATGGAGACCCAGTACTTC.

The sample holds many counts of this clonotype. The CDR3 is CASSQDGTASSDSNQPQHF. The DNA of the CDR3 is TGTGCCAGCAGCCAAGACGGCACTGCGAGTTCTGATAGCAATCAGCCCCAGCATTTT. This rearrangement joins TRBV14 to TRBJ1-5; the D is unclear. Trimming removed 0 bases from V and 0 bases from J, with 18 bases in between. Germline CDR1 and CDR2: SGHDN and FVKESK. CDR3 length: 19 amino acids.

This clonotype was observed at least ten times. The chain links TRBV24-1 to TRBJ1-5, with D uncertain. Germline V gene data show CDR1 as KGHDR and CDR2 as SFDVKD. The CDR3 is made up of 14 amino acids. Trimming removed 5 bases from V and 6 bases from J, with 13 bases in between. CDR3 in amino acids: CATSVTELSQPQHF. CDR3 coding DNA: TGTGCCACCAGTGTAACAGAGCTGAGTCAGCCCCAGCATTTT.

As regards this clonotype: A much bigger clone sits one base away, suggesting this may be a read error. Because the CDR3 is missing its conserved closing phenylalanine or tryptophan, this is likely a read error. The J gene is TRBJ2-7, the V gene TRBV14, with D possibly being TRBD1 (5 bases). Per the germline V gene, CDR1 is SGHDN and CDR2 is FVKESK. V was pared by 5 bases and J by 3 bases, with 11 bases between. CDR3 length equals 13 residues. The DNA for the CDR3 is TGTGCCAGCAGCAACTTAGGGGACTACGAGCAGTACCTC. Amino acid sequence: CASSNLGDYEQYL.

In this sample, this clonotype turned up a few times. The chain links TRBV5-3 to TRBJ1-1; unclear D gene. TRBV5-3 qualifies as an ORF whose function is uncertain. This CDR3 spans 11 amino acids. Trimming took 8 bases from V and 5 from J, leaving 10 bases between them. The DNA of the CDR3 is TGTGCCAGCAGCGTGTCGACTGAAGCTTTCTTT. Its protein product is CASSVSTEAFF.

The table lists this clonotype with a few counts. The J gene is TRBJ2-1, the V gene TRBV30; TRBD2 agrees at 11 bases. The length of the CDR3 is 17 residues. CDR1 and CDR2 (germline): GTSNPN, SVGIG (reference sequence). The J segment lost 0 bases and the V segment lost 0 bases, leaving 4 bases of the junction unmatched. CDR3: CAWSVGTSGSSYNEQFF. The CDR3 DNA is TGTGCCTGGAGTGTAGGGACTAGCGGAAGCTCCTACAATGAGCAGTTCTTC.

As regards this clonotype: Possible read error: a much larger clone is one base away. The rearrangement links TRBV23-1 to TRBJ1-5; TRBD1 aligns across 9 bases. TRBV23-1 has ORF status, its function being uncertain. The CDR3 covers 17 residues. The CDR3 sequence: CASSQADRGQGGGPQNF. The DNA of the CDR3 is TGCGCCAGCAGTCAAGCGGACAGGGGTCAGGGGGGCGGGCCCCAGAATTTT.

On this clonotype: One end of the junction fails to match germline, which may point to a read error. The chain links TRBV5-3 to TRBJ2-5; weak D call: TRBD2 (6 bases). TRBV5-3 is known as an ORF, though its function is uncertain. The CDR3 loop spans 16 amino acids. The CDR3, as DNA: TGTGCCAGCAGCCTAAGTAGCGGAGTGTACCAAGAGACCCAGTGCTTC. This sequence encodes CASSLSSGVYQETQCF.

This rearrangement joins TRBV11-2 to TRBJ2-7; a weak D match, TRBD1 (5 bases). The CDR3 has 15 residues. Germline assignment: CDR1 SGHAT and CDR2 FQNNGV. Trimming left V 3 bases short and J 1 base short, with 13 bases between. The CDR3 loop reads CASSLGRTASYEQYF. CDR3 DNA sequence: TGTGCCAGCAGCTTGGGGCGTACAGCGTCCTACGAGCAGTACTTC.

This clonotype was detected only a few times. This chain connects TRBV12-3 or TRBV12-4 to TRBJ1-1, with a tentative D call TRBD1 (6 bases). Trimming left V 8 bases short and J 4 bases short, with 20 bases between. This CDR3 comprises 15 residues. CDR3 protein: CASQGGAGGVTEAFF. CDR3 in DNA: TGTGCCAGCCAAGGGGGGGCCGGGGGGGTCACTGAAGCTTTCTTT.

This clonotype was recorded a few times. J is TRBJ2-2 and V is TRBV27; D unresolved. CDR1 is MNHEY and CDR2 is SMNVEV in the germline V gene (reference sequence). The CDR3 has 11 amino acids. V lost 6 bases, J lost 7 bases, and 6 bases lay in between. CDR3: CASRRNGELFF. The CDR3 DNA reads as TGTGCCAGCAGGAGGAACGGGGAGCTGTTTTTT.